The 30 T cell receptor beta chains given below trace back to one sample, sequenced in a study of blood T cell repertoires in COVID-19. Only in-frame clones appear in the TCRdb table, and some are missing; sequencing was by immunoSEQ multiplex PCR. The data hold about 140,000 clones, with 88% observed a single time. Sequencing was carried out using peripheral blood. All receptors derive from a human donor with COVID-19, enrolled during active disease. The donor label of this sample is uncertain.

The chain recombines TRBV11-1 with TRBJ2-5, with D tentatively TRBD1 (6 bases). The V end lost 1 base, the J end lost 3 bases, and 6 bases lay between the germline ends. The CDR3 sequence is 13 residues long. Germline values: CDR1 SGHAT, CDR2 FQDESV (reference sequence). The CDR3 nucleotides are TGTGCCAGCAGCTTAGACAGGGAAGAGACCCAGTACTTC. Translated, it gives CASSLDREETQYF.

The V call is TRBV28, the J call TRBJ2-3, with D hard to call. V lost 1 base, J lost 2 bases, and 16 bases lay in between. The CDR3 runs 17 residues. Germline CDR1 and CDR2: MDHEN and SYDVKM. In DNA form, the CDR3 reads TGTGCCAGCAGTTTATTAGTTTACAGCCATTCCACAGATACGCAGTATTTT. It codes for CASSLLVYSHSTDTQYF.

J is TRBJ2-1 and V is TRBV11-2; D not certain. Germline CDR1 SGHAT, CDR2 FQNNGV. The CDR3 runs to 15 residues. V was trimmed by 6 bases and J by 4 bases, leaving 16 bases between them. The CDR3 DNA follows: TGTGCCAGCAGACATTACAGAGTCACTTACAATGAGCAGTTCTTC. Protein sequence: CASRHYRVTYNEQFF. Filled out from reference TRBV11-2 and TRBJ2-1, the complete variable domain reads EAGVAQSPRYKIIEKRQSVAFWCNPISGHATLYWYQQILGQGPKLLIQFQNNGVVDDSQLPKDRFSAERLKGVDSTLKIQPAKLEDSAVYLCASRHYRVTYNEQFFGPGTRLTVL.

The chain carries TRBV2 and TRBJ1-1, with a tentative D call TRBD1 (6 bases). The CDR3 extends over 13 amino acids. The germline CDR1 and CDR2 sequences are SNHLY and FYNNEI. The V and J ends lost 6 bases and 7 bases respectively, with 15 bases between them. CDR3 sequence: CASSQASTGEAFF. CDR3 in DNA: TGTGCCAGCAGCCAAGCGTCGACAGGTGAAGCTTTCTTT.

This clone was recorded once. V and J are TRBV15 and TRBJ1-1; unclear D gene. CDR3 length: 15 amino acids. The germline V gene encodes CDR1 LNHNV and CDR2 YYDKDF (reference sequence). V was cut by 0 bases and J by 1 base, with 9 bases left in between. For the CDR3, the DNA is TGTGCCACCAGCAGAGATCAGTACCGGAACACTGAAGCTTTCTTT. Encoded protein: CATSRDQYRNTEAFF.

Comment on this clone: One end of the junction does not line up with germline, which may come from a read error. The CDR3 sequence: CASDSTGGFDF. CDR3 coding DNA: TGTGCCAGCGATTCTACAGGGGGCTTCGACTTC. The chain links TRBV2 to TRBJ2-5; 9 bases fit TRBD1. Germline values: CDR1 SNHLY, CDR2 FYNNEI. The CDR3 spans 11 residues.

The rearrangement joins TRBV4-1 to TRBJ2-5, with 13 positions matching TRBD2. CDR1 is MGHRA and CDR2 is YSYEKL in the germline V gene. The CDR3 contains 18 residues. The V and J ends lost 3 bases and 4 bases, in that order; junction bases with no gene match: 11. The CDR3: CASSQAGLAGRSRETQYF. CDR3 nucleotide sequence: TGCGCCAGCAGCCAGGCGGGACTAGCGGGGCGATCACGAGAGACCCAGTACTTC.

The chain is built from TRBV4-1 and TRBJ2-3; TRBD2 might be the D (7 bases). V lost 5 bases to trimming and J lost 2 bases, with 23 bases between them. The germline gives CDR1 MGHRA, CDR2 YSYEKL. The CDR3 is made up of 18 amino acids. CDR3 nucleotides: TGCGCCAGCAGCAATCAAGGCTTCCGGCGGGGGCCCACAGATACGCAGTATTTT. This encodes CASSNQGFRRGPTDTQYF.

This clone was seen just once. The chain carries TRBV5-1 and TRBJ2-3; TRBD1 is a possible D gene (6 bases). Trimming took 4 bases from V and 2 from J, leaving 11 bases between them. The CDR3 has 14 amino acids. Germline V gene sequence: CDR1 SGHRS, CDR2 YFSETQ. The DNA for the CDR3 is TGCGCCAGCAGCCACCGGGACAACACAGATACGCAGTATTTT. Its translation: CASSHRDNTDTQYF. Drawing the rest from reference TRBV5-1 and TRBJ2-3, the complete variable domain is KAGVTQTPRYLIKTRGQQVTLSCSPISGHRSVSWYQQTPGQGLQFLFEYFSETQRNKGNFPGRFSGRQFSNSRSEMNVSTLELGDSALYLCASSHRDNTDTQYFGPGTRLTVL.

V usage is TRBV6-4 and J usage is TRBJ2-1; maybe TRBD2 (7 bases). CDR1 and CDR2 (germline): MRHNA, SNTAGT. There are 16 residues in the CDR3. V was pared by 0 bases and J by 0 bases, with 9 bases between. The CDR3 bases are TGTGCCAGCAGTGACTCGGCGGGGGCCTCCTACAATGAGCAGTTCTTC. It is translated as CASSDSAGASYNEQFF.

The chain employs TRBV27 and TRBJ2-6; D unclear. This CDR3 region has 14 residues. CDR1 is MNHEY, CDR2 SMNVEV, per germline (reference sequence). V lost 3 bases to trimming and J lost 2 bases, with 5 bases between them. The CDR3 DNA is TGTGCCAGCAGTTTTTTAGCTGGGGCCAACGTCCTGACTTTC. It specifies CASSFLAGANVLTF.

The genes are TRBV7-6 and TRBJ1-3; a possible D gene is TRBD1 (5 bases). Trimming removed 11 bases from V and 7 bases from J, with 21 bases in between. The CDR3 runs 14 residues. Per germline, CDR1 SGHVS and CDR2 FNYEAQ. In DNA form, the CDR3 reads TGTGCCTCCCGCTTAGACCCGGGGGTGAACACCATATATTTT. Translating it yields CASRLDPGVNTIYF.

This chain joins TRBV5-4 and TRBJ2-5; 10 bases match TRBD1. CDR3 length equals 13 residues. V was pared by 4 bases and J by 7 bases, with 4 bases of the junction left unmatched. Germline CDR1 is SGHNT and CDR2 is YYREEE (reference sequence). The CDR3 here is CASSIGQGGTQYF. DNA of the CDR3: TGTGCCAGCAGCATCGGACAGGGGGGGACCCAGTACTTC.

The V and J genes are TRBV28 and TRBJ2-1, with D possibly TRBD1 on 5 matching bases. CDR1 MDHEN and CDR2 SYDVKM come from the germline V gene. Trimming removed 8 bases from V and 1 base from J, with 12 bases in between. CDR3 size: 14 residues. This CDR3 is CASGRVLSYNEQFF. CDR3 DNA: TGTGCCAGCGGCAGGGTCCTATCCTACAATGAGCAGTTCTTC.

The chain links TRBV18 to TRBJ1-6; 7 nucleotides align to TRBD1. The CDR3 loop spans 14 amino acids. J gave up 9 bases and V 3 bases, and 5 bases lay outside the gene matches. Germline assignment: CDR1 KGHSH and CDR2 LQKENI. The CDR3 DNA sequence: TGTGCCAGCTCACCCACAGGGGTAGGTTCACCCCTCCACTTT. This translates into CASSPTGVGSPLHF.

The chain is built from TRBV19 and TRBJ1-1, with TRBD1 as a possible D gene (5 bases). From germline, CDR1 is LNHDA and CDR2 SQIVND (reference sequence). The CDR3 extends over 15 amino acids. Deletions cut 6 bases from V and 3 bases from J, with 17 bases between. For the CDR3, the DNA is TGTGCCAGTAGCCCCTCTTTGGGGGGTTACACTGAAGCTTTCTTT. It codes for CASSPSLGGYTEAFF.

This clone occurred once. V gene TRBV6-1 combines with J gene TRBJ1-1; TRBD1 matches 7 bases. Germline CDR1 is MNHNS and CDR2 is SASEGT. This CDR3 has 14 residues. Trimming took 3 bases from V and 6 from J; bases not matched to a gene: 7. CDR3 DNA sequence: TGTGCCAGCAGTGACCCCAGGGGGGATCCTGAAGCTTTCTTT. Encoded protein: CASSDPRGDPEAFF.

The rearrangement links TRBV19 to TRBJ2-3; possibly TRBD1 for D (5 bases). The CDR3 extends over 14 amino acids. Trimming stripped 9 bases from V and 1 base from J, with 14 bases between. Germline V gene sequence: CDR1 LNHDA, CDR2 SQIVND (reference sequence). CDR3 region: CASQDITGTDTQYF. The CDR3 DNA follows: TGTGCCAGCCAGGACATTACCGGCACAGATACGCAGTATTTT.

This chain uses TRBV19 with TRBJ1-2; 9 bases align to TRBD1. Trimming at V came to 5 bases and at J to 3 bases, leaving 4 bases not matched to a gene. CDR1 LNHDA and CDR2 SQIVND come from the germline V gene (reference sequence). The CDR3 covers 14 residues. CDR3 region: CASSLDRGHYGYTF. The CDR3 nucleotides are TGTGCCAGTAGTTTGGACAGGGGTCACTATGGCTACACCTTC.

The chain uses TRBV25-1 and TRBJ1-6, with TRBD1 matching over 12 bases. This CDR3 spans 18 amino acids. Trimming took 5 bases from V and 10 from J; bases not matched to a gene: 15. Germline assignment: CDR1 MGHDK and CDR2 SYGVNS. The CDR3 DNA sequence: TGTGCCAGCAGTCCCTTCTCCGGGACAGGGGGCTTGCGGTCACCCCTCCACTTT. Its protein product is CASSPFSGTGGLRSPLHF.

This chain links TRBV5-6 with TRBJ2-1; D is ambiguous. The CDR3 is 12 amino acids. V lost 2 bases, J lost 7 bases, and 7 bases lay in between. Germline CDR1 and CDR2: SGHDT and YYEEEE. CDR3 in amino acids: CASSLQLNEQFF. CDR3 nucleotides: TGTGCCAGCAGCTTACAGCTAAATGAGCAGTTCTTC.

The J gene is TRBJ1-1, the V gene TRBV5-4; 7 bases agree with TRBD1. The CDR3 sequence is 13 residues long. J gave up 4 bases and V 2 bases, and 2 bases lay outside the gene matches. Germline V lookup: CDR1 SGHNT, CDR2 YYREEE (reference sequence). The CDR3 is CASSLRTGTEAFF. The CDR3 DNA reads TGTGCCAGCAGCTTAAGGACAGGCACTGAAGCTTTCTTT.

The chain is built from TRBV6-5 and TRBJ1-5; D possibly corresponds to TRBD1 (6 bases). Deletions cut 6 bases from V and 0 bases from J, with 9 bases between. CDR1 MNHEY and CDR2 SVGAGI come from the germline V gene. The CDR3 is 14 amino acids. The CDR3 reads CASSGQTSNQPQHF. The CDR3, as DNA: TGTGCCAGCAGCGGACAGACTAGCAATCAGCCCCAGCATTTT.

The V gene is TRBV6-5, the J gene TRBJ1-2; D is unresolved. Between the trimmed V and J ends, which lost 5 bases and 7 bases, there was a span of 14 bases. In germline, CDR1 is MNHEY, CDR2 SVGAGI. This CDR3 comprises 13 residues. CDR3 residues: CASSQAPIFGYTF. CDR3 nucleotide sequence: TGTGCCAGCAGTCAGGCACCTATCTTTGGCTACACCTTC.

This chain joins TRBV7-9 and TRBJ1-3; D is undetermined. There are 15 residues in the CDR3. The ends were cut back, 4 bases at V and 0 bases at J, with 10 bases in the middle. In germline, CDR1 is SEHNR, CDR2 FQNEAQ (reference sequence). The CDR3 protein is CASSSSGLSGNTIYF. The CDR3 region has the DNA TGTGCCAGCAGCTCCTCCGGACTCTCTGGAAACACCATATATTTT.

V usage is TRBV3-1 (or the pseudogene TRBV3-2) and J usage is TRBJ2-1, with D possibly matching TRBD2 (6 bases). There are 17 residues in the CDR3. The germline V and J ends were trimmed by 0 bases and 10 bases, with 22 bases remaining between them. Germline loops: CDR1 LGHDT, CDR2 YNNKEL (reference sequence). Here the CDR3 DNA reads TGTGCCAGCAGCCAAGACCCACTTCGCGGGGCCTCCATCGAGCAGTTCTTC. It is translated as CASSQDPLRGASIEQFF.

The gene calls are TRBV5-1 and TRBJ1-4, with TRBD1 matching 7 bases. This CDR3 is built from 15 residues. Germline V gene sequence: CDR1 SGHRS, CDR2 YFSETQ. J lost 8 bases, V lost 0 bases, and 7 bases had no gene match. The CDR3: CASSLAWTGGEKLFF. CDR3 nucleotides: TGCGCCAGCAGCTTGGCTTGGACAGGCGGGGAAAAACTGTTTTTT. The full variable domain, completed using reference TRBV5-1 and TRBJ1-4, is KAGVTQTPRYLIKTRGQQVTLSCSPISGHRSVSWYQQTPGQGLQFLFEYFSETQRNKGNFPGRFSGRQFSNSRSEMNVSTLELGDSALYLCASSLAWTGGEKLFFGSGTQLSVL.

In DNA form, the CDR3 reads TGTGCCAGCAGCTCCGCCGGGAGATCGAGGCACAATGAGCAGTTCTTC. This translates into CASSSAGRSRHNEQFF. The chain carries TRBV7-6 and TRBJ2-1, with a tentative D call TRBD2 (6 bases). This CDR3 region has 16 residues. Germline CDR1 and CDR2: SGHVS and FNYEAQ. Trimming removed 4 bases from V and 5 bases from J, with 18 bases in between.

The chain links TRBV23-1 to TRBJ1-2; 8 nucleotides align to TRBD1. TRBV23-1 is flagged as an ORF with uncertain function. CDR3 length equals 15 residues. Unmatched junction bases numbered 10, after V lost 4 bases and J lost 6 bases. CDR3 region: CASSLKTGDVDGYTF. The DNA for the CDR3 is TGCGCCAGCAGTCTCAAGACAGGGGACGTGGATGGCTACACCTTC.

The gene calls are TRBV27 and TRBJ1-6; D possibly corresponds to TRBD1 (6 bases). Germline CDR1 is MNHEY and CDR2 is SMNVEV (reference sequence). This CDR3 is 14 amino acids long. V was cut by 6 bases and J by 9 bases, with 15 bases left in between. The CDR3 spells CASRGLGATSPLHF. The DNA of the CDR3 is TGTGCCAGCAGGGGATTGGGGGCAACTTCACCCCTCCACTTT.